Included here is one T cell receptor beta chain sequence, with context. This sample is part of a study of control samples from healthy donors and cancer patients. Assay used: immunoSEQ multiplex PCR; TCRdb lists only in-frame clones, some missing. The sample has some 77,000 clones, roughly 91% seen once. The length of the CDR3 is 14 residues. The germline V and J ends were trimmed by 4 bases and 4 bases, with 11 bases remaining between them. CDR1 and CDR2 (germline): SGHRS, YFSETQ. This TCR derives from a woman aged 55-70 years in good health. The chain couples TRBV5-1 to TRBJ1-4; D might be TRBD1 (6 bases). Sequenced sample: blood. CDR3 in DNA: TGCGCCAGCAGCAATGACAGGATTAATGAAAAACTGTTTTTT. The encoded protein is CASSNDRINEKLFF. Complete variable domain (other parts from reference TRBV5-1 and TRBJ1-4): KAGVTQTPRYLIKTRGQQVTLSCSPISGHRSVSWYQQTPGQGLQFLFEYFSETQRNKGNFPGRFSGRQFSNSRSEMNVSTLELGDSALYLCASSNDRINEKLFFGSGTQLSVL.